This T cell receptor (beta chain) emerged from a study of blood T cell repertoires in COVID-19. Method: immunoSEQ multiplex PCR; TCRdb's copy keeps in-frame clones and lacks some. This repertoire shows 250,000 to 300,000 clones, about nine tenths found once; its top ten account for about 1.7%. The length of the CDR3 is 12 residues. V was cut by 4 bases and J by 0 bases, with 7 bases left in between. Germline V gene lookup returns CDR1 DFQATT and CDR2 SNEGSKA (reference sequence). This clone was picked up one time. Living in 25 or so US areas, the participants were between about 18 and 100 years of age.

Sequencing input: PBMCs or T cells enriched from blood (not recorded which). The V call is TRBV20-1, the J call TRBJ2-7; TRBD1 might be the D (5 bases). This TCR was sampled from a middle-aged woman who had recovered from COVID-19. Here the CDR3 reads CSATDSSYEQYF. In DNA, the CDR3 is TGCAGTGCTACTGACAGCTCCTACGAGCAGTACTTC.